This T cell receptor (beta chain) is drawn from a study of tumor and adjacent non-tumor tissue in lung cancer. Study background: Aged about 31 to 76 years, patients included fewer than 11 men and roughly 5 women with stage I to III disease. Notes on the study in general: Tumor repertoires had a smaller top 100 clone share than normal lung. Higher tumor TCR diversity was associated with shorter survival. Significantly higher TCR diversity was found in tumor than normal lung.

Three rounds of nested PCR, following a modified ARM-PCR protocol, produced the TCRbeta library. In TCRdb, the multiplex PCR reads were re-called with MiXCR into one record per CDR3 protein. The sample lists under 250,000 distinct CDR3 sequences; 60% to 75% were seen once. The template was RNA from unsorted bulk tissue. About this clonotype itself: Its antigen is undetermined. One end of the junction varies from germline; a read error may be responsible.

Sequencing was carried out using lung tumor tissue. This TCR was sampled from a man aged 60 to 69 with non-small cell lung cancer.

DNA for the CDR3: TGTGTCAGCAGTCCCGACTCAGGGGTCCGCGAGAAGTACTTC. It codes for CVSSPDSGVREKYF. The V call is TRBV6-5, the J call TRBJ2-7; possible D gene TRBD1, 6 bases. CDR1 and CDR2 from the germline V gene are MNHEY and SVGAGI. This CDR3 contains 14 residues.